This T cell receptor (beta chain) was found in a study of blood T cell repertoires in COVID-19. Turning to the study itself: T cells, B-cell-depleted T cells, or PBMCs supplied cDNA or gDNA.

V was pared by 4 bases and J by 10 bases, with 20 bases between. Germline V gene sequence: CDR1 LGHNA, CDR2 YSLEER. This CDR3 is 15 amino acids long. Under the authors' procedure: Quantification of nucleated cells was approximated via reference gene primer amplification. Profiling relied on immunoSEQ multiplex PCR, and the TCRdb table lists in-frame clones only, not all of them. Clonal size and the V and J genes are those of that table, whereas D and trimming came from the DNA. The top ten hold around 4.7% of the sample, which has tens of thousands of clones, roughly 78% seen once. The sequence was collected from a woman between 65 and 79 years old with acute or convalescent COVID-19. Sequencing was carried out using peripheral blood. The chain combines TRBV4-3 with TRBJ2-1; D is possibly TRBD2 (7 bases). The DNA of the CDR3 is TGCGCCAGCAGCCCTTTAGGTGGGGGGGCGGGGGAGCAGTTCTTC. This gives the protein CASSPLGGGAGEQFF.